These 10 T cell receptor beta chains originate from one sample sequenced in a study of T cells after yellow fever vaccination. TCRdb re-analysed the 5' RACE reads in MiXCR, keeping a single row per CDR3 protein. The sample consists of about 320,000 distinct CDR3 sequences, 9.5% to 12% of them appearing once. The sequenced sample was CD4+ T cells sorted from PBMCs, obtained 45 days after the yellow fever booster vaccination. The receptors were gathered from a man younger than 35 who received the YFV17D yellow fever vaccine.

The sample holds a few counts of this clonotype. V usage is TRBV24-1 and J usage is TRBJ2-1; D is perhaps TRBD1 (6 bases). This CDR3 is 13 amino acids long. Trimming removed 7 bases from V and 4 bases from J, with 10 bases in between. Germline-derived CDR1 and CDR2 are KGHDR and SFDVKD. The CDR3 DNA is TGTGCCACCAGGGGACAAAAATACAATGAGCAGTTCTTC. It translates to CATRGQKYNEQFF.

This clonotype was seen at least ten times. V usage is TRBV12-5 and J usage is TRBJ2-1; D unclear. V was clipped by 10 bases and J by 1 base, with 11 bases between them. The CDR3 extends over 13 amino acids. Germline lookup yields CDR1 LGHNT and CDR2 FRNRAP. The CDR3 DNA reads as TGTGCTACCCGACTCGAGTCCTACAATGAGCAGTTCTTC. As protein: CATRLESYNEQFF.

The rearrangement uses TRBV7-2 and TRBJ2-5; tentative D call: TRBD2 (5 bases). Trimming cost V 5 bases and J 1 base, with 14 bases left between them. In germline, CDR1 is SGHTA, CDR2 FQGNSA. This CDR3 comprises 15 residues. CDR3 loop: CASSRNGGLQETQYF. Written as DNA, the CDR3 is TGTGCCAGCAGCCGGAATGGAGGCCTCCAAGAGACCCAGTACTTC.

The chain carries TRBV7-9 and TRBJ1-1; unclear D gene. Trimming took off 5 bases at V and 7 bases at J, with 14 bases between the two ends. The CDR3 runs 13 residues. Germline loops: CDR1 SEHNR, CDR2 FQNEAQ (reference sequence). This CDR3 is CASSPPGRYEAFF. In nucleotides, the CDR3 is TGTGCCAGCAGCCCTCCCGGGCGCTATGAAGCTTTCTTT.

Only a few counts were recorded for this clonotype. This chain joins TRBV7-2 and TRBJ1-5, with 7 bases lining up with TRBD1. Per germline, CDR1 SGHTA and CDR2 FQGNSA. There are 15 residues in the CDR3. Germline trimming cut 3 bases from V and 5 bases from J; bases unmatched to any gene: 7. Here the CDR3 DNA reads TGTGCCAGCAGCTTGGGTAACAGGGGTCATCAGCCCCAGCATTTT. It codes for CASSLGNRGHQPQHF.

This clonotype was counted between two and nine times. This chain joins TRBV6-5 and TRBJ2-1; the match to TRBD2 covers 9 bases. Germline values: CDR1 MNHEY, CDR2 SVGAGI. With 2 bases clipped from V and 9 bases from J, the junction kept 5 bases outside the gene matches. The CDR3 contains 14 residues. The CDR3 DNA is TGTGCCAGCAGTTACGCTAGCGGGGTCGGTGAGCAGTTCTTC. It translates to CASSYASGVGEQFF.

The V and J genes are TRBV20-1 and TRBJ2-5, with D perhaps TRBD1 (5 bases). The CDR3 runs to 14 residues. Trimming pared 4 bases from V and 2 bases from J, leaving 14 bases between. Germline V gene lookup returns CDR1 DFQATT and CDR2 SNEGSKA (reference sequence). CDR3 nucleotide sequence: TGCAGTGCTACAGGGCCCCCTTTACAAGAGACCCAGTACTTC. Translating gives CSATGPPLQETQYF.

Many counts were recorded for this clonotype. The chain joins TRBV6-5 to TRBJ2-1; D may be TRBD1 (5 bases). This CDR3 spans 16 amino acids. Germline V gene data show CDR1 as MNHEY and CDR2 as SVGAGI. V was cut by 6 bases and J by 10 bases, with 25 bases left in between. Here the CDR3 reads CASSRAVPLGHYEQFF. The CDR3 DNA sequence: TGTGCCAGCAGCCGCGCTGTTCCTTTGGGGCATTACGAGCAGTTCTTC.

A note on this clonotype: A junction end diverges from the germline sequence, so it may reflect a read error. The chain uses TRBV6-6 and TRBJ2-3; D possibly uses TRBD1 or TRBD2 (6 bases each). CDR3 length: 13 residues. Germline CDR1 is MNHNY and CDR2 is SVGAGI (reference sequence). CDR3 sequence (DNA): TGTGCCAGCAGGGAGGGGGGTTCAGATCCGCAGTATTTT. As protein: CASREGGSDPQYF.

V usage is TRBV28 and J usage is TRBJ2-7; the D is unclear. V was shortened by 4 bases and J by 1 base, with 8 bases between the two germline ends. CDR1 MDHEN and CDR2 SYDVKM come from the germline V gene. The CDR3 loop spans 13 amino acids. The chain's CDR3 is CASSYGPSYEQYV. The CDR3 region has the DNA TGTGCCAGCAGTTATGGACCATCCTACGAGCAGTACGTC.